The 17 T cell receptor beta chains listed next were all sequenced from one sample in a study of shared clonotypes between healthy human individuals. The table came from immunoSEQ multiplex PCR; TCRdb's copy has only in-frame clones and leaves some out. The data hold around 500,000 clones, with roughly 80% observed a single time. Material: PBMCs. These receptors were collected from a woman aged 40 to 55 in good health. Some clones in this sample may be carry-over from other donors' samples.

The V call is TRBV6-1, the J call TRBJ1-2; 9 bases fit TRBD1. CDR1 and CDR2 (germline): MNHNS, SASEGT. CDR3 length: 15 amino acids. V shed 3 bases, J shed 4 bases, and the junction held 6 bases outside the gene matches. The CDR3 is CASSETGGVIYGYTF. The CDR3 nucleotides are TGTGCCAGCAGTGAGACAGGGGGAGTAATCTATGGCTACACCTTC.

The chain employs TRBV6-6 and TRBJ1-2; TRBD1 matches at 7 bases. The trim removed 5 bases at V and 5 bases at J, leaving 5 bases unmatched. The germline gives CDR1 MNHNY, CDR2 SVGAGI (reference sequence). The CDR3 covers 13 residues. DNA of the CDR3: TGTGCCAGCAGTGCAGGGGGGGAATATGGCTACACCTTC. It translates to CASSAGGEYGYTF.

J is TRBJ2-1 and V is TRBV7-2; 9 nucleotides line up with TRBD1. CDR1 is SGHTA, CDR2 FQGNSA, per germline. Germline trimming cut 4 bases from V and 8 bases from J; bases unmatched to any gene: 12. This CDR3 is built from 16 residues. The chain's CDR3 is CASSSPGQGTWDEQFF. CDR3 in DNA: TGTGCCAGCAGCTCGCCTGGACAGGGGACCTGGGATGAGCAGTTCTTC.

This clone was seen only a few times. The CDR3 here is CATIRTGPYEQYF. The DNA of the CDR3 is TGTGCCACAATTAGGACAGGACCCTACGAGCAGTACTTC. The chain carries TRBV2 and TRBJ2-7, with 7 nucleotides matching TRBD1. The germline gives CDR1 SNHLY, CDR2 FYNNEI. The CDR3 extends over 13 amino acids. V lost 10 bases to trimming and J lost 2 bases; unmatched junction nucleotides: 8.

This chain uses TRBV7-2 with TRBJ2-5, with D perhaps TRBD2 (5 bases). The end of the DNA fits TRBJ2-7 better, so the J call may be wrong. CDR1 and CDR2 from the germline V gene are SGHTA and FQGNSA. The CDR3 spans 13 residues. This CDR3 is CASSLRGSYEQYF. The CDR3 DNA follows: TGTGCCAGCAGCCTCCGGGGCTCCTACGAGCAGTACTTC.

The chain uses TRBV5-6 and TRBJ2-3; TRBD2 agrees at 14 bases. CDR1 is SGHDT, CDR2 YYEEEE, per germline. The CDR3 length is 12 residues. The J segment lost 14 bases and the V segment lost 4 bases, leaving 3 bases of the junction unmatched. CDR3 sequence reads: CASSLGLAGGYF. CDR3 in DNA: TGTGCCAGCAGCCTAGGACTAGCGGGGGGGTATTTT.

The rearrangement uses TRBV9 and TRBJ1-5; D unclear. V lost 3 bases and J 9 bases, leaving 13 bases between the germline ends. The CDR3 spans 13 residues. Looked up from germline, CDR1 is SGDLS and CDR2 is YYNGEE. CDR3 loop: CASSASTGWPQHF. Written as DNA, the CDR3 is TGTGCCAGCAGCGCGTCGACTGGATGGCCCCAGCATTTT.

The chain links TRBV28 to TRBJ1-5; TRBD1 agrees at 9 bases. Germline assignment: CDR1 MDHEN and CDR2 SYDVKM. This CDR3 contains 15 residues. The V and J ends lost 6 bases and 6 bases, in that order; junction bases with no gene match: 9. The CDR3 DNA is TGTGCCAGCAGCTGGGGACAGGGAGGTAGTCAGCCCCAGCATTTT. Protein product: CASSWGQGGSQPQHF.

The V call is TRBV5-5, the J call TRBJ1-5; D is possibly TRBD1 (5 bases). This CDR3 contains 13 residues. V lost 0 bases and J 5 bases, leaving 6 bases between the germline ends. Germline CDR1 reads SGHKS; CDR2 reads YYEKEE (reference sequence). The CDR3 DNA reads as TGTGCCAGCAGCTTGGTGGGGGATCAGCCCCAGCATTTT. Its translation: CASSLVGDQPQHF.

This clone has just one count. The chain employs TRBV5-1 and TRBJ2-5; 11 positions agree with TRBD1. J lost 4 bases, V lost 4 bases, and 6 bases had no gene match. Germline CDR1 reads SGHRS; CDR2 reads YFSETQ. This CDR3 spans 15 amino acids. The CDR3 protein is CASSGGQGAGETQYF. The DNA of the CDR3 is TGCGCCAGCAGCGGCGGACAGGGGGCTGGAGAGACCCAGTACTTC.

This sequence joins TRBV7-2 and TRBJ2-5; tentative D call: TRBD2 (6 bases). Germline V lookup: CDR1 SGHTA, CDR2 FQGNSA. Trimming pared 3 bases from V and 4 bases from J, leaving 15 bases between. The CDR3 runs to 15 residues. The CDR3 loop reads CASSLWSGVGETQYF. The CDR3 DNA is TGTGCCAGCAGCTTGTGGTCGGGAGTGGGAGAGACCCAGTACTTC.

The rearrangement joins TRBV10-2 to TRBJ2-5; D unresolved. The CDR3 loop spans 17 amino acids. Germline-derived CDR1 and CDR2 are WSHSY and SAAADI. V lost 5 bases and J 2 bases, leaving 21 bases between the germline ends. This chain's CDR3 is CASSWARTAQSQETQYF. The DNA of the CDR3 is TGCGCCAGCAGTTGGGCCCGGACGGCCCAGTCACAAGAGACCCAGTACTTC.

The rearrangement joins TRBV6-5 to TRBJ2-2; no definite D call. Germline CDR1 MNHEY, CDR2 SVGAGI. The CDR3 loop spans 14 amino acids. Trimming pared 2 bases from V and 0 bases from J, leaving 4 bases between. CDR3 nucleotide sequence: TGTGCCAGCAGTTACAGCTCGAACACCGGGGAGCTGTTTTTT. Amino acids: CASSYSSNTGELFF.

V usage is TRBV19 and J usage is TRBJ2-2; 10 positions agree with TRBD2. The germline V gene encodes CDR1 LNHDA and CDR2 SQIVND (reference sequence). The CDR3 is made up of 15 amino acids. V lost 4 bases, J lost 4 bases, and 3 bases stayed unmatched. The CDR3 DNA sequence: TGTGCCAGTAGTACACTAGCGGGGCGCACCGGGGAGCTGTTTTTT. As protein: CASSTLAGRTGELFF.

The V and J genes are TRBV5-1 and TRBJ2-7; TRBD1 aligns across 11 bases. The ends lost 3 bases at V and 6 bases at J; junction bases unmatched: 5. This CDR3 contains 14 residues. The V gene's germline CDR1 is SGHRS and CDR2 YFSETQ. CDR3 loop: CASSSDRGLFEQYF. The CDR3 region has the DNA TGCGCCAGCAGCTCGGACAGGGGGCTTTTCGAGCAGTACTTC.

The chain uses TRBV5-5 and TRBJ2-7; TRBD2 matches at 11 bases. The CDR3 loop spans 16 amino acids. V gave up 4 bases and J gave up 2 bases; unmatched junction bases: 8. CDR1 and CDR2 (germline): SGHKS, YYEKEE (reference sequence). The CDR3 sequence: CASSTNLAGGPYEQYF. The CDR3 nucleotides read TGTGCCAGCAGCACGAACTTAGCGGGAGGGCCCTACGAGCAGTACTTC.

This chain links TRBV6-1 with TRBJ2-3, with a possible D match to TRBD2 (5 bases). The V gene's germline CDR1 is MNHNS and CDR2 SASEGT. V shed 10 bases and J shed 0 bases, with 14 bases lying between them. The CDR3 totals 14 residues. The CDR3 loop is CATTLGPSTDTQYF. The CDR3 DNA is TGTGCCACCACACTAGGCCCTAGCACAGATACGCAGTATTTT.